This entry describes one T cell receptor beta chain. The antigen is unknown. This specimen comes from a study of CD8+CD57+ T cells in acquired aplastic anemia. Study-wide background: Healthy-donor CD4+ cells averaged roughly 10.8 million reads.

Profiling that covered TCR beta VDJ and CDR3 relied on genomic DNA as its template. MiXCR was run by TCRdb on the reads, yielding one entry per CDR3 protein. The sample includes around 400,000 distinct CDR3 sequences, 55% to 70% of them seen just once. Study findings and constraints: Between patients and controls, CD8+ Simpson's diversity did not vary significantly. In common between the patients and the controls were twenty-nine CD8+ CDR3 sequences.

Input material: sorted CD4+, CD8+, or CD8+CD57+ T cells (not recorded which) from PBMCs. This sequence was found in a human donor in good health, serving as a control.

The CDR3, as DNA: TGTGCCAGCAGTGATTCGGACAGGGGAAACACTGAAGCTTTCTTT. It yields the protein CASSDSDRGNTEAFF. The chain carries TRBV25-1 and TRBJ1-1; 9 bases map to TRBD1. Germline-derived CDR1 and CDR2 are MGHDK and SYGVNS. The V and J ends lost 3 bases and 2 bases, in that order; junction bases with no gene match: 4. CDR3 length: 15 amino acids.